These 2 T cell receptor beta chains were all obtained from the same sample, sequenced in a study of blood T cell repertoires in COVID-19. The method was immunoSEQ multiplex PCR; TCRdb's version includes in-frame clones alone and lacks a portion of them. The table lists approximately 180,000 clones, roughly 84% of them singletons. The sequenced material came from peripheral blood. The receptor set was obtained from a person aged 65-85 years with COVID-19, enrolled during active disease.

V usage is TRBV5-4 and J usage is TRBJ1-1, with 7 nucleotides matching TRBD1. CDR3 size: 15 residues. Germline lookup yields CDR1 SGHNT and CDR2 YYREEE (reference sequence). Losses at the gene ends were 4 bases for V and 0 bases for J; bases not matched to a gene: 6. CDR3 DNA sequence: TGTGCCAGCAGCGCGAAGGGACAGCTGAACACTGAAGCTTTCTTT. Encoded protein: CASSAKGQLNTEAFF.

The chain links TRBV28 to TRBJ2-7; maybe TRBD1 (6 bases). The CDR3 has 18 amino acids. Germline CDR1 MDHEN, CDR2 SYDVKM. The V gene lost 4 bases and the J gene lost 4 bases, with 26 bases spanning the gap. CDR3 amino acids: CASSSLAPAVQGLYEQYF. For the CDR3, the DNA is TGTGCCAGCAGTTCCCTCGCCCCAGCGGTACAGGGCCTTTACGAGCAGTACTTC.